This passage covers 16 T cell receptor beta chains from one sample sequenced in a study of shared clonotypes between healthy human individuals. Here immunoSEQ multiplex PCR was the method, and the copy in TCRdb shows in-frame clones only, minus some. The sample yields 2 million to 2.5 million clones, about 94% seen once. Sequenced material: naive CD4+ T cells sorted from blood. The subset was: CD45RA+ positively selected. These receptors were taken from a man aged 18 to 35 in good health.

J is TRBJ1-1 and V is TRBV5-1; D gene ambiguous. Germline V lookup: CDR1 SGHRS, CDR2 YFSETQ. V dropped 2 bases and J dropped 2 bases, with 7 bases sitting between them. This CDR3 has 13 residues. CDR3 region: CASSFNQNTEAFF. The CDR3 DNA is TGCGCCAGCAGCTTTAACCAAAACACTGAAGCTTTCTTT.

The CDR3 protein is CASSYTSMNTEAFF. Written as DNA, the CDR3 is TGTGCCAGCAGTTACACCTCAATGAACACTGAAGCTTTCTTT. This chain joins TRBV6-5 and TRBJ1-1; D is unclear. V was cut by 2 bases and J by 0 bases, with 7 bases left in between. This CDR3 is built from 14 residues. Germline V lookup: CDR1 MNHEY, CDR2 SVGAGI.

V is TRBV30 and J is TRBJ2-5; D gene unclear. Germline values: CDR1 GTSNPN, CDR2 SVGIG (reference sequence). The V and J ends lost 0 bases and 4 bases respectively, with 15 bases between them. This CDR3 contains 15 residues. Here the CDR3 reads CAWSVGGFFRETQYF. In nucleotides, the CDR3 is TGTGCCTGGAGTGTAGGCGGCTTTTTTAGAGAGACCCAGTACTTC.

This chain uses TRBV4-1 with TRBJ1-5, with D perhaps TRBD1 (5 bases). CDR3 length: 16 residues. Trimming cost V 0 bases and J 1 base, with 10 bases left between them. CDR1 and CDR2 (germline): MGHRA, YSYEKL. The DNA for the CDR3 is TGCGCCAGCAGCCAAGATATTGGGGGGAGCAATCAGCCCCAGCATTTT. The encoded protein is CASSQDIGGSNQPQHF.

The genes are TRBV9 and TRBJ2-2; 10 bases match TRBD2. CDR1 is SGDLS and CDR2 is YYNGEE in the germline V gene. The junction had 6 bases not matched to a gene; V was cut back by 1 base and J by 0 bases. The CDR3 spans 18 residues. The CDR3 here is CASSVRASGGANTGELFF. CDR3 bases: TGTGCCAGCAGCGTAAGGGCTAGCGGGGGCGCGAACACCGGGGAGCTGTTTTTT.

This clone was seen a few times. The chain links TRBV7-2 to TRBJ1-1; no clear D gene. Germline V gene sequence: CDR1 SGHTA, CDR2 FQGNSA. The CDR3 has 15 residues. The V end was cut by 2 bases, the J end by 5 bases, with 15 bases between. CDR3 loop: CASSLTHSFGTEAFF. The CDR3 DNA is TGTGCCAGCAGCTTAACGCACAGTTTCGGAACTGAAGCTTTCTTT.

The chain joins TRBV7-3 to TRBJ2-3; D possibly corresponds to TRBD1 (6 bases). Per the germline V gene, CDR1 is SGHTA and CDR2 is FQGTGA. The V end lost 0 bases, the J end lost 3 bases, and 16 bases lay between the germline ends. The CDR3 is 17 residues long. CDR3: CASSLTGAGEPTDTQYF. Written as DNA, the CDR3 is TGTGCCAGCAGCTTAACGGGGGCAGGGGAACCGACAGATACGCAGTATTTT.

This chain links TRBV11-2 with TRBJ1-4; 7 bases agree with TRBD1. CDR3 length equals 17 residues. Trimming cost V 0 bases and J 7 bases; bases outside gene matches: 11. Per germline, CDR1 SGHAT and CDR2 FQNNGV. In DNA form, the CDR3 reads TGTGCCAGCAGCTTAGATCAAGGGGGACAGAGTGGTGAAAAACTGTTTTTT. The encoded protein is CASSLDQGGQSGEKLFF.

This chain links TRBV5-1 with TRBJ2-7, with a weak D call TRBD1 (6 bases). CDR3 length: 14 amino acids. V lost 3 bases and J lost 5, with 15 bases in between. Germline values: CDR1 SGHRS, CDR2 YFSETQ. CDR3 region: CASSSGTPGHEQYF. CDR3 in DNA: TGCGCCAGCAGCTCCGGGACACCCGGCCACGAGCAGTACTTC.

This clone came up once. Other DNA variants within this sample encode the same CDR3. V gene TRBV6-1 combines with J gene TRBJ1-2; 8 bases match TRBD1. The CDR3 has 14 residues. Trimming at V came to 4 bases and at J to 4 bases, leaving 5 bases not matched to a gene. The germline V gene encodes CDR1 MNHNS and CDR2 SASEGT. CDR3 region: CASSGGQGPYGYTF. Written as DNA, the CDR3 is TGTGCCAGCAGTGGAGGACAGGGACCCTATGGCTACACCTTC.

This chain uses TRBV5-1 with TRBJ1-4; tentative D call: TRBD1 (6 bases). The CDR3 has 13 residues. The germline V and J ends were trimmed by 0 bases and 13 bases, with 13 bases remaining between them. Looked up from germline, CDR1 is SGHRS and CDR2 is YFSETQ. The CDR3 spells CASSLATGGGLFF. The CDR3 DNA reads as TGCGCCAGCAGCTTGGCGACAGGTGGAGGACTGTTTTTT.

The chain joins TRBV6-1 to TRBJ1-3; the D gene is possibly TRBD1 (5 bases). The germline V gene has CDR1 MNHNS and CDR2 SASEGT. The CDR3 consists of 14 residues. Trimming cost V 6 bases and J 4 bases, with 13 bases left between them. CDR3 nucleotides: TGTGCCAGCAGAGTGACGGGACTGGGAAACACCATATATTTT. This codes for CASRVTGLGNTIYF.

V gene TRBV6-6 combines with J gene TRBJ2-5; a weak D match, TRBD2 (6 bases). The CDR3 length is 13 residues. CDR1 and CDR2 from the germline V gene are MNHNY and SVGAGI (reference sequence). Trimming removed 6 bases from V and 2 bases from J, with 10 bases in between. CDR3 sequence: CASRYSGQETQYF. The CDR3 DNA is TGTGCCAGCAGGTATAGCGGACAAGAGACCCAGTACTTC.

This clone has a single count. J is TRBJ2-7 and V is TRBV6-6; TRBD2 is a possible D gene (6 bases). V shed 0 bases and J shed 1 base, with 13 bases lying between them. Germline CDR1 is MNHNY and CDR2 is SVGAGI (reference sequence). This CDR3 contains 16 residues. CDR3 region: CASSYSDPGRSYEQYF. The CDR3, as DNA: TGTGCCAGCAGTTACTCGGACCCAGGGAGGTCCTACGAGCAGTACTTC.

The V and J genes are TRBV7-2 and TRBJ2-1; D is tentatively TRBD1 or TRBD2 (7 bases each). This CDR3 has 15 amino acids. Germline V CDR1 and CDR2: SGHTA, FQGNSA. V gave up 5 bases and J gave up 8 bases, with 19 bases separating them. CDR3 bases: TGTGCCAGCAGCCCGCAGACAGGGAGGGTGGATGAGCAGTTCTTC. Translation gives CASSPQTGRVDEQFF. The variable domain in full, with the rest retrieved from reference TRBV7-2 and TRBJ2-1, is GAGVSQSPSNKVTEKGKDVELRCDPISGHTALYWYRQSLGQGLEFLIYFQGNSAPDKSGLPSDRFSAERTGGSVSTLTIQRTQQEDSAVYLCASSPQTGRVDEQFFGPGTRLTVL.

The J gene is TRBJ2-5, the V gene TRBV19, with TRBD2 identical over 7 bases. The V and J ends lost 7 bases and 5 bases, in that order; junction bases with no gene match: 13. The CDR3 contains 15 residues. Germline values: CDR1 LNHDA, CDR2 SQIVND (reference sequence). CDR3: CASMGGGAGKETQYF. In DNA, the CDR3 is TGTGCCAGTATGGGTGGGGGAGCGGGGAAGGAGACCCAGTACTTC.